What follows are 22 T cell receptor beta chains derived from one specimen sequenced in a study of cytomegalovirus exposure and HLA in healthy donors. The primer mix had 60 Vbeta and 13 Jbeta primers. Profiled with immunoSEQ multiplex PCR; TCRdb holds only in-frame clones, not every one. The sample contains around 150,000 clones, 80% to 90% of which appear only once. Material for sequencing was PBMCs. The receptor source for this set is a woman in her forties or fifties in good health and CMV-seronegative.

The chain joins TRBV18 to TRBJ2-1; 13 positions match TRBD2. Germline CDR1 KGHSH, CDR2 LQKENI. J gave up 3 bases and V 6 bases, and 5 bases lay outside the gene matches. The CDR3 consists of 16 residues. This CDR3 is CASSPGLAGLYNEQFF. The CDR3 bases are TGTGCCAGCTCCCCGGGACTAGCGGGACTCTACAATGAGCAGTTCTTC.

The J gene is TRBJ2-3, the V gene TRBV27; tentative D call: TRBD2 (5 bases). The length of the CDR3 is 18 residues. CDR1 MNHEY and CDR2 SMNVEV come from the germline V gene (reference sequence). The germline V and J ends were trimmed by 0 bases and 8 bases, with 24 bases remaining between them. CDR3 sequence reads: CASSLSSGGAVLSVTQYF. The CDR3 DNA sequence: TGTGCCAGCAGTTTATCATCAGGCGGAGCGGTATTGTCGGTTACGCAGTATTTT.

The chain uses TRBV6-5 and TRBJ1-2, with D uncertain. This CDR3 is 13 amino acids long. Looked up from germline, CDR1 is MNHEY and CDR2 is SVGAGI. Trimming took off 5 bases at V and 6 bases at J, with 13 bases between the two ends. The CDR3 DNA sequence: TGTGCCAGCAGTATTTCCCCGGGAGATGGCTACACCTTC. This encodes CASSISPGDGYTF.

The chain combines TRBV28 with TRBJ2-7; TRBD2 aligns across 7 bases. Unmatched junction bases numbered 7, after V lost 9 bases and J lost 2 bases. Germline CDR1 MDHEN, CDR2 SYDVKM. The CDR3 spans 13 residues. The CDR3 sequence: CASYLRGAYEQYF. The CDR3 region has the DNA TGTGCCAGTTACCTTCGGGGGGCCTACGAGCAGTACTTC.

This clone occurred a few times. The chain has TRBV4-2 and TRBJ1-4; TRBD1 aligns across 9 bases. V was pared by 0 bases and J by 5 bases, with 4 bases of the junction left unmatched. This CDR3 spans 16 amino acids. Looked up from germline, CDR1 is LGHNA and CDR2 is YNFKEQ. The CDR3 nucleotides are TGTGCCAGCAGCCAAGACCCGACAGGGGGGAATGAAAAACTGTTTTTT. Translation gives CASSQDPTGGNEKLFF.

The chain recombines TRBV5-4 with TRBJ2-1, with 8 bases aligning to TRBD2. Germline-derived CDR1 and CDR2 are SGHNT and YYREEE (reference sequence). Losses at the gene ends were 5 bases for V and 3 bases for J; bases not matched to a gene: 4. The CDR3 runs to 14 residues. CDR3 coding DNA: TGTGCCAGCAGTGGTAGCGGGAACTACAATGAGCAGTTCTTC. Residues: CASSGSGNYNEQFF.

The rearrangement joins TRBV7-2 to TRBJ2-7; a weak D match, TRBD2 (6 bases). The CDR3 length is 15 residues. V lost 0 bases, J lost 2 bases, and 11 bases lay in between. Germline V gives CDR1 SGHTA, CDR2 FQGNSA. The CDR3 region has the DNA TGTGCCAGCAGCTTAGCAGGGGCGGGAACCTACGAGCAGTACTTC. Protein product: CASSLAGAGTYEQYF.

The V call is TRBV9, the J call TRBJ2-3; TRBD2 agrees at 10 bases. V lost 0 bases and J lost 8; bases outside the gene matches: 9. Germline CDR1 reads SGDLS; CDR2 reads YYNGEE. CDR3 length: 16 amino acids. For the CDR3, the DNA is TGTGCCAGCAGCGTAGAGATTAGCGGGGGGCCGGGTACGCAGTATTTT. It is translated as CASSVEISGGPGTQYF. The whole variable domain, remainder taken from reference TRBV9 and TRBJ2-3, is DSGVTQTPKHLITATGQRVTLRCSPRSGDLSVYWYQQSLDQGLQFLIQYYNGEERAKGNILERFSAQQFPDLHSELNLSSLELGDSALYFCASSVEISGGPGTQYFGPGTRLTVL.

As regards this clone: A junction end diverges from the germline sequence, so it may reflect a read error. The rearrangement joins TRBV7-9 to TRBJ2-2; no reliable D call. Germline V gene lookup returns CDR1 SEHNR and CDR2 FQNEAQ (reference sequence). The CDR3 totals 16 residues. CDR3 nucleotide sequence: TGTTCCAGCAGCTCCCCCTCACGAGGTGGGACCGGGGAGCTGTTTTTT. Its translation: CSSSSPSRGGTGELFF.

The genes are TRBV6-5 and TRBJ1-1, with D possibly matching TRBD1 (6 bases). The CDR3 has 15 amino acids. Trimming shortened V by 0 bases and J by 5 bases, and 13 bases separated the two germline ends. Per germline, CDR1 MNHEY and CDR2 SVGAGI. CDR3 nucleotide sequence: TGTGCCAGCAGTTACTCGAGGGGGGGAATTACTGAAGCTTTCTTT. Its translation: CASSYSRGGITEAFF.

Only a few counts were recorded for this clone. V gene TRBV10-3 combines with J gene TRBJ2-5; 13 nucleotides match TRBD2. V was pared by 2 bases and J by 5 bases, with 5 bases of the junction left unmatched. Germline CDR1 is ENHRY and CDR2 is SYGVKD. This CDR3 has 16 residues. CDR3 residues: CAISEGLAGEGETQYF. The CDR3 DNA is TGTGCCATCAGTGAGGGACTAGCGGGGGAGGGCGAGACCCAGTACTTC.

The rearrangement joins TRBV7-2 to TRBJ2-3; the match to TRBD2 covers 7 bases. This CDR3 is built from 14 residues. Germline V lookup: CDR1 SGHTA, CDR2 FQGNSA. J was trimmed by 6 bases and V by 5 bases; bases with no gene match: 8. The CDR3 loop is CASSPRGVRDTQYF. CDR3 DNA sequence: TGTGCCAGCAGCCCACGGGGGGTCAGGGATACGCAGTATTTT. Drawing the rest from reference TRBV7-2 and TRBJ2-3, the complete variable domain is GAGVSQSPSNKVTEKGKDVELRCDPISGHTALYWYRQSLGQGLEFLIYFQGNSAPDKSGLPSDRFSAERTGGSVSTLTIQRTQQEDSAVYLCASSPRGVRDTQYFGPGTRLTVL.

About this clone itself: The same CDR3 can be traced to other DNA sequences in this sample. This chain joins TRBV9 and TRBJ2-5, with 12 nucleotides matching TRBD2. J gave up 5 bases and V 2 bases, and 7 bases lay outside the gene matches. Germline V gives CDR1 SGDLS, CDR2 YYNGEE. The length of the CDR3 is 16 residues. As DNA, the CDR3 is TGTGCCAGCAGCGTGGGCGCTAGCGGGGGGGCTGAGACCCAGTACTTC. It encodes CASSVGASGGAETQYF.

The V gene is TRBV27, the J gene TRBJ2-7, with TRBD2 identical over 12 bases. J lost 5 bases, V lost 2 bases, and 10 bases had no gene match. The CDR3 sequence is 17 residues long. Germline-derived CDR1 and CDR2 are MNHEY and SMNVEV (reference sequence). The CDR3: CASSLRASGRARHEQYF. The CDR3 DNA reads TGTGCCAGCAGTTTACGGGCTAGCGGGAGGGCTCGACACGAGCAGTACTTC.

The CDR3 region is CASRVSGSSYEQYF. The CDR3 coding sequence is TGTGCCAGTAGGGTTAGCGGGAGCTCCTACGAGCAGTACTTC. This chain connects TRBV19 to TRBJ2-7; 9 positions agree with TRBD2. The CDR3 covers 14 residues. The V segment lost 6 bases and the J segment 0 bases; nucleotides outside the gene matches: 3. Germline V CDR1 and CDR2: LNHDA, SQIVND (reference sequence).

The chain joins TRBV7-2 to TRBJ2-3; tentatively, D is TRBD2 (6 bases). The CDR3 contains 15 residues. Germline-derived CDR1 and CDR2 are SGHTA and FQGNSA. V lost 3 bases and J lost 0, with 10 bases in between. The CDR3 DNA is TGTGCCAGCAGCTTCGGAGGGACCAGCACAGATACGCAGTATTTT. Translated: CASSFGGTSTDTQYF.

The chain has TRBV28 and TRBJ2-3, with a tentative D call TRBD2 (5 bases). The CDR3 totals 12 residues. CDR1 is MDHEN, CDR2 SYDVKM, per germline. The germline V and J ends were trimmed by 2 bases and 6 bases, with 6 bases remaining between them. CDR3 coding DNA: TGTGCCAGCAGTTTACAGCGGGATACGCAGTATTTT. It translates to CASSLQRDTQYF.

The chain has TRBV11-2 and TRBJ2-7, with D perhaps matching TRBD1 (5 bases). Germline V gene sequence: CDR1 SGHAT, CDR2 FQNNGV. V lost 4 bases to trimming and J lost 3 bases, with 13 bases between them. This CDR3 contains 14 residues. The CDR3 protein is CASSSQTGNYEQYF. The CDR3 nucleotides are TGTGCCAGCAGCTCCCAAACAGGAAACTACGAGCAGTACTTC.

This clone was seen once. V and J are TRBV19 and TRBJ2-7; weak D call: TRBD1 (6 bases). This CDR3 spans 13 amino acids. V was cut by 3 bases and J by 3 bases, with 9 bases left in between. Germline V lookup: CDR1 LNHDA, CDR2 SQIVND (reference sequence). The DNA of the CDR3 is TGTGCCAGTAGTATTCGCAGGGGCTACGAGCAGTACTTC. Encoded protein: CASSIRRGYEQYF.

This chain connects TRBV7-7 to TRBJ2-7, with D possibly being TRBD1 (5 bases). The V end lost 5 bases, the J end lost 4 bases, and 18 bases lay between the germline ends. The CDR3 contains 15 residues. Germline V gives CDR1 SSHAT, CDR2 FNYEAQ (reference sequence). CDR3: CASSPSDKSRYEQYF. The CDR3 region has the DNA TGTGCCAGCAGCCCCTCGGACAAGAGCCGGTACGAGCAGTACTTC.

J is TRBJ1-5 and V is TRBV28, with D perhaps matching TRBD1 (5 bases). Trimming cost V 8 bases and J 5 bases, with 13 bases left between them. Looked up from germline, CDR1 is MDHEN and CDR2 is SYDVKM. This CDR3 is 13 amino acids long. CDR3 sequence (DNA): TGTGCCAGCTGGGGCAGATCCGATCAGCCCCAGCATTTT. Amino acid sequence: CASWGRSDQPQHF.

The chain recombines TRBV7-2 with TRBJ2-5, with a tentative D call TRBD2 (6 bases). This CDR3 comprises 16 residues. V gave up 5 bases and J gave up 4 bases, with 20 bases separating them. Germline lookup yields CDR1 SGHTA and CDR2 FQGNSA. The CDR3 coding sequence is TGTGCCAGCAGCCTAGGAGGGTGGCGACCCGGAGAGACCCAGTACTTC. This gives the protein CASSLGGWRPGETQYF.